This TCR beta chain was captured by sequencing in a study of persistence of HIV-infected CD4 T cells. Study-wide results and caveats: CMV- and Gag-responding cells had lower TCRbeta richness than CD3/CD28-responding cells.

Anti-CD3/anti-CD28 beads served as a nonspecific positive control stimulus. Sorting of responding CD4+ T cells relied on upregulated CD40 ligand together with CD69. For around 20 hours, CD8-depleted PBMCs received anti-CD28/CD49d costimulation, a CD40-blocking antibody and enfuvirtide. As for this clone: As yet, its antigen is unknown.

The CDR3 spans 16 residues. Germline V gives CDR1 MNHEY, CDR2 SMNVEV (reference sequence). With 6 bases removed from V and 0 bases from J, the gap between germline ends came to 15 bases. The immunoSEQ assay was version 4, run in survey mode. Sequenced by immunoSEQ multiplex PCR; TCRdb stores in-frame clones only, minus some. In the table there are around 39,000 clones, about 89% of which are singletons. This chain connects TRBV27 to TRBJ1-5, with D perhaps TRBD1 (6 bases). Source: CD4+ T cells sorted from PBMCs after roughly 18-hour stimulation, taken from a patient who received antiretroviral therapy. The TCR was taken from an adult man with HIV who was CMV-seropositive. The CDR3 nucleotides read TGTGCCAGCAGGCGTTCTCAACAGGGTAGCAATCAGCCCCAGCATTTT. This encodes CASRRSQQGSNQPQHF.